The 24 T cell receptor beta chains below come from one sample, sequenced in a study of T-cell memory formation after mild COVID-19. TCRdb used MiXCR to reprocess the 5' RACE reads, holding one entry per CDR3 protein. The sample has just under 550,000 distinct CDR3 sequences, approximately 20% seen once; the top ten hold 12%. Sequencing input: PBMCs or a T cell subset sorted from them (not recorded which). The receptors were gathered from an adult woman who had mild COVID-19 (a few samples of this study predate the infection). Cell type and time point are not known.

This rearrangement joins TRBV3-1 to TRBJ2-5, with D perhaps TRBD2 (5 bases). Trimming cost V 4 bases and J 2 bases, with 11 bases left between them. Germline V gives CDR1 LGHDT, CDR2 YNNKEL (reference sequence). The CDR3 is 14 residues long. The CDR3 bases are TGTGCCAGCAGCCGACGAACTAGGCAAGAGACCCAGTACTTC. Amino acids: CASSRRTRQETQYF.

The rearrangement uses TRBV7-2 and TRBJ2-5; possibly TRBD1 for D (5 bases). The germline V and J ends were trimmed by 4 bases and 4 bases, with 13 bases remaining between them. The CDR3 sequence is 14 residues long. Germline CDR1 and CDR2: SGHTA and FQGNSA. The CDR3 is CASSSGAFGETQYF. CDR3 bases: TGTGCCAGCAGCTCTGGGGCCTTCGGAGAGACCCAGTACTTC.

The chain combines TRBV12-3 or TRBV12-4 with TRBJ1-2, with a weak D call TRBD1 (5 bases). The V gene lost 4 bases and the J gene lost 6 bases, with 15 bases spanning the gap. The CDR3 sequence is 14 residues long. CDR3 in DNA: TGTGCCAGCAGTTGGCAGGGAAGCTTGGATGGCTACACCTTC. It encodes CASSWQGSLDGYTF.

The chain links TRBV19 to TRBJ1-1; D is unresolved. This CDR3 spans 16 amino acids. From germline, CDR1 is LNHDA and CDR2 SQIVND (reference sequence). Deletions cut 5 bases from V and 4 bases from J, with 20 bases between. The CDR3 DNA is TGTGCCAGTAGTTCGAGACTGGCAGTCGCGGGCACTGAAGCTTTCTTT. It specifies CASSSRLAVAGTEAFF.

The chain combines TRBV12-3 or TRBV12-4 with TRBJ2-1, with 8 bases matching TRBD1. CDR3 size: 13 residues. V lost 5 bases and J lost 7; bases outside the gene matches: 4. Here the CDR3 DNA reads TGTGCCAGCAGTGCTGACAGGGGTAATGAGCAGTTCTTC. Translation gives CASSADRGNEQFF.

The chain is built from TRBV20-1 and TRBJ2-7, with TRBD1 as a possible D gene (5 bases). Germline V gives CDR1 DFQATT, CDR2 SNEGSKA (reference sequence). Trimming pared 2 bases from V and 9 bases from J, leaving 17 bases between. The CDR3 totals 13 residues. Here the CDR3 DNA reads TGCAGTGCTAGAAGCAGGGAAGAAGCCCCGCAGTACTTC. Protein product: CSARSREEAPQYF.

The table lists this clonotype with a few counts. The chain recombines TRBV7-2 with TRBJ2-7; D uncertain. CDR3 length equals 12 residues. CDR1 and CDR2 (germline): SGHTA, FQGNSA. Deletions cut 4 bases from V and 2 bases from J, with 6 bases between. CDR3 bases: TGTGCCAGCAGCTCCCTTACCTACGAGCAGTACTTC. It is translated as CASSSLTYEQYF.

This clonotype has more than one count but fewer than ten. The CDR3 coding sequence is TGCGCCAGCAGCTTGCGATTGCGGACCAACTACAATGAGCAGTTCTTC. As protein: CASSLRLRTNYNEQFF. The V and J genes are TRBV5-1 and TRBJ2-1; D gene uncertain. Germline V gene sequence: CDR1 SGHRS, CDR2 YFSETQ. Trimming left V 1 base short and J 3 bases short, with 14 bases between. The CDR3 loop spans 16 amino acids.

This clonotype was recorded a few times. V usage is TRBV5-1 and J usage is TRBJ1-1; TRBD1 might be the D (5 bases). Trimming pared 4 bases from V and 1 base from J, leaving 14 bases between. Germline V gene sequence: CDR1 SGHRS, CDR2 YFSETQ. There are 15 residues in the CDR3. The CDR3 loop reads CASSPGDGPNTEAFF. The DNA for the CDR3 is TGCGCCAGCAGCCCGGGGGACGGACCGAACACTGAAGCTTTCTTT. Using reference TRBV5-1 and TRBJ1-1 for the parts outside the CDR3, the full variable domain is KAGVTQTPRYLIKTRGQQVTLSCSPISGHRSVSWYQQTPGQGLQFLFEYFSETQRNKGNFPGRFSGRQFSNSRSEMNVSTLELGDSALYLCASSPGDGPNTEAFFGQGTRLTVV.

The V call is TRBV12-3 or TRBV12-4, the J call TRBJ2-1; possibly TRBD1 for D (5 bases). With 4 bases removed from V and 2 bases from J, the gap between germline ends came to 30 bases. The CDR3 is 21 amino acids. CDR3 nucleotides: TGTGCCAGCAGTTCGTATCCAGGACCCCGACAGTATGGCGAACCCTACAATGAGCAGTTCTTC. It yields the protein CASSSYPGPRQYGEPYNEQFF.

The chain recombines TRBV29-1 with TRBJ2-6; D not certain. Germline CDR1 and CDR2: SQVTM and ANQGSEA. The CDR3 consists of 15 residues. Trimming removed 0 bases at V and 4 bases at J, with 10 bases between. The CDR3 DNA follows: TGCAGCGTTGAAGATTGGGAATCGGGGGCCAACGTCCTGACTTTC. As protein: CSVEDWESGANVLTF.

This chain joins TRBV5-1 and TRBJ1-1; D gene unclear. The CDR3 has 17 residues. Germline loops: CDR1 SGHRS, CDR2 YFSETQ. V was clipped by 1 base and J by 0 bases, with 16 bases between them. The CDR3: CASSLNKAGLMNTEAFF. Here the CDR3 DNA reads TGCGCCAGCAGCTTGAATAAGGCAGGTTTGATGAACACTGAAGCTTTCTTT.

CDR3 in amino acids: CSASIAGNSNQPQHF. CDR3 nucleotide sequence: TGCAGTGCTAGTATCGCTGGGAATAGCAATCAGCCCCAGCATTTT. The chain carries TRBV20-1 and TRBJ1-5; D is undetermined. The CDR3 covers 15 residues. From germline, CDR1 is DFQATT and CDR2 SNEGSKA (reference sequence). V dropped 3 bases and J dropped 0 bases, with 12 bases sitting between them.

A few counts support this clonotype. The V call is TRBV2, the J call TRBJ2-1; D call uncertain. From germline, CDR1 is SNHLY and CDR2 FYNNEI. The length of the CDR3 is 13 residues. Trimming left V 3 bases short and J 5 bases short, with 8 bases between. CDR3 DNA sequence: TGTGCCAGCAGTGAGAGCAGAAACAATGAGCAGTTCTTC. Protein sequence: CASSESRNNEQFF.

The chain recombines TRBV5-4 with TRBJ1-1; D remains unclear. Trimming removed 6 bases from V and 4 bases from J, with 13 bases in between. Per germline, CDR1 SGHNT and CDR2 YYREEE (reference sequence). The CDR3 runs 13 residues. CDR3 bases: TGTGCCAGCATCGCCAGACCGGCCACTGAAGCTTTCTTT. This encodes CASIARPATEAFF.

V and J are TRBV24-1 and TRBJ2-3, with D possibly being TRBD2 (5 bases). Germline assignment: CDR1 KGHDR and CDR2 SFDVKD. The CDR3 loop spans 16 amino acids. V was trimmed by 0 bases and J by 1 base, leaving 10 bases between them. The CDR3 sequence is CATSDLSGSGTDTQYF. CDR3 DNA sequence: TGTGCCACCAGTGATTTGTCGGGGAGCGGCACAGATACGCAGTATTTT.

This clonotype occurred a few times. The V call is TRBV3-1, the J call TRBJ2-5; perhaps TRBD1 as D (5 bases). The CDR3 extends over 12 amino acids. With 9 bases removed from V and 5 bases from J, the gap between germline ends came to 13 bases. CDR1 is LGHDT, CDR2 YNNKEL, per germline (reference sequence). CDR3 coding DNA: TGTGCCAGTGGCGGACATTTGGAGACCCAGTACTTC. It translates to CASGGHLETQYF.

The chain links TRBV7-2 to TRBJ1-2; D unclear. The CDR3 length is 13 residues. V gave up 7 bases and J gave up 4 bases, with 13 bases separating them. Germline-derived CDR1 and CDR2 are SGHTA and FQGNSA. This CDR3 is CASNRERSYGYTF. For the CDR3, the DNA is TGTGCCAGCAATCGGGAGCGGAGCTATGGCTACACCTTC.

The chain joins TRBV11-1 to TRBJ2-1; 10 bases agree with TRBD1. CDR1 and CDR2 from the germline V gene are SGHAT and FQDESV (reference sequence). This CDR3 comprises 15 residues. With 2 bases clipped from V and 7 bases from J, the junction kept 5 bases outside the gene matches. CDR3 nucleotides: TGTGCCAGCAGCTTACGACAGGGGGCCGAGAATGAGCAGTTCTTC. It yields the protein CASSLRQGAENEQFF.

The chain combines TRBV25-1 with TRBJ1-2, with D tentatively TRBD1 (5 bases). Trimming removed 6 bases from V and 4 bases from J, with 15 bases in between. CDR3 length: 14 residues. Germline assignment: CDR1 MGHDK and CDR2 SYGVNS. CDR3 DNA sequence: TGTGCCAGCAGCCCCCCCGGGGGAGCCTATGGCTACACCTTC. Protein product: CASSPPGGAYGYTF.

This clonotype occurred a few times. V and J are TRBV29-1 and TRBJ2-7; 8 bases match TRBD2. The V gene end was trimmed by 3 bases and the J gene end by 5 bases; junction bases not matched to a gene: 9. Germline CDR1 is SQVTM and CDR2 is ANQGSEA. The CDR3 length is 14 residues. CDR3 sequence (DNA): TGCAGCGTTGATTCGGCGGGAGGTTTCCACGAGCAGTACTTC. This gives the protein CSVDSAGGFHEQYF.

This clonotype has more than one count but fewer than ten. The chain combines TRBV19 with TRBJ1-1; 10 nucleotides match TRBD1. The length of the CDR3 is 16 residues. V gave up 8 bases and J gave up 3 bases; unmatched junction bases: 12. The germline CDR1 and CDR2 sequences are LNHDA and SQIVND (reference sequence). The CDR3 bases are TGTGCCAGTGTCAGCGGACAGGGGGGGATTTACACTGAAGCTTTCTTT. It specifies CASVSGQGGIYTEAFF.

J is TRBJ2-7 and V is TRBV2; D is unclear. CDR1 is SNHLY, CDR2 FYNNEI, per germline. V was shortened by 8 bases and J by 2 bases, with 13 bases between the two germline ends. The CDR3 length is 13 residues. In nucleotides, the CDR3 is TGTGCCAGCTGCCTTACGAAGCCCTACGAGCAGTACTTC. This codes for CASCLTKPYEQYF.

This clonotype occurred many times. The chain couples TRBV5-1 to TRBJ2-4; 11 nucleotides match TRBD2. V lost 8 bases to trimming and J lost 0 bases; unmatched junction nucleotides: 10. This CDR3 comprises 17 residues. Germline CDR1 and CDR2: SGHRS and YFSETQ. In nucleotides, the CDR3 is TGCGCCAGTAGCCGGGGACTAGCGGAGCTAGCCAAAAACATTCAGTACTTC. It specifies CASSRGLAELAKNIQYF. The full variable domain, rest sourced from reference TRBV5-1 and TRBJ2-4, is KAGVTQTPRYLIKTRGQQVTLSCSPISGHRSVSWYQQTPGQGLQFLFEYFSETQRNKGNFPGRFSGRQFSNSRSEMNVSTLELGDSALYLCASSRGLAELAKNIQYFGAGTRLSVL.